A selection of T cell receptor beta chains follows, all from one sample in a study of radiation and T cells in renal cell carcinoma. Clones were read by immunoSEQ multiplex PCR, and TCRdb kept only the in-frame ones, dropping some. This sample carries tens of thousands of clones, 65% to 85% of them seen once, and the ten largest clones take more than 7%. This specimen consisted of blood, obtained from a patient whose treatment included radiotherapy and nephrectomy. These receptors all stem from a man in his sixties with renal cell carcinoma. CDR3s include the opening cysteine and the closing phenylalanine or tryptophan. D genes are given only for firm matches. Expanded clones get a size class; other rows say once, few or many, or leave the size out.

>TRBV29-1|.|TRBJ2-1|.
CSVIMVVYEQFF
TGCAGTGTCATTATGGTTGTCTATGAGCAGTTCTTC
>TRBV7-9|.|TRBJ1-2|.
CASRGNEDFNYGYTF
TGTGCCAGCAGGGGGAACGAGGACTTTAACTATGGCTACACCTTC
>TRBV7-8|TRBD1|TRBJ1-2|once
CASSLERTGYGYTF
TGTGCCAGCAGCTTAGAGCGGACAGGGTATGGCTACACCTTC
>TRBV30|.|TRBJ2-7|few
CAWSEGYGSYEQYF
TGTGCCTGGAGTGAGGGGTACGGCTCCTACGAGCAGTACTTC
>TRBV6-5|.|TRBJ1-4|.
CASSSTGTATNEKLFF
TGTGCCAGCAGTTCCACAGGGACCGCAACTAATGAAAAACTGTTTTTT
>TRBV7-8|TRBD1|TRBJ2-3|.
CASSLEGAQDTQYF
TGTGCCAGCAGCTTAGAGGGGGCTCAGGATACGCAGTATTTT
>TRBV5-1|TRBD1|TRBJ1-5|.
CASSPRDRGLYSNQPQHF
TGCGCCAGCAGCCCGAGGGACAGGGGGCTCTATAGCAATCAGCCCCAGCATTTT
>TRBV9|TRBD2|TRBJ2-3|once
CASSVVGGGTTDTQYF
TGTGCCAGCAGCGTAGTAGGCGGGGGGACCACAGATACGCAGTATTTT
>TRBV4-1|TRBD1|TRBJ2-5|few
CASSQDLDRVQETQYF
TGCGCCAGCAGCCAAGATCTAGACAGGGTCCAAGAGACCCAGTACTTC
>TRBV18|TRBD2|TRBJ2-5|.
CASSPPGGVQETQYF
TGTGCCAGCTCACCACCGGGGGGGGTCCAAGAGACCCAGTACTTC
>TRBV21-1|.|TRBJ2-1|.
CATRLVAINEQFF
TGTGCCACTCGACTAGTAGCAATCAATGAGCAGTTCTTC
>TRBV5-1|.|TRBJ2-3|once
CASSRAGLSTDTQYF
TGCGCCAGCAGCAGGGCAGGTCTAAGCACAGATACGCAGTATTTT
>TRBV30|TRBD2|TRBJ2-7|.
CAWRDSGGLSYEQYF
TGTGCCTGGAGGGATAGCGGGGGCTTATCCTACGAGCAGTACTTC
>TRBV5-6|.|TRBJ2-2|few
CASSFQQYANTGELFF
TGTGCCAGCAGCTTCCAGCAGTACGCGAACACCGGGGAGCTGTTTTTT
>TRBV7-2|.|TRBJ1-3|few
CASSPRWGSGNTIYF
TGTGCCAGCAGCCCCCGTTGGGGCTCTGGAAACACCATATATTTT
>TRBV11-2|.|TRBJ2-3|.
CASSWVEGPRYTQYF
TGTGCCAGCAGCTGGGTAGAGGGACCTAGGTATACGCAGTATTTT